This T cell receptor beta chain was identified during a study of blood T cells in healthy people across ages. Study-wide results and limits: The unsorted PBMCs prevented any conclusive comparison of naive versus antigen-experienced cells.

As concerns this clonotype: Its antigen remains unknown. This may be a read error, as it is one base from a much larger clone.

The authors ran a second PCR of about 6 to 11 cycles using a sample-barcoded 5' primer and a J-beta primer mix. Each cDNA molecule carried a tag from a template-switch adaptor that contained 12 random nucleotides. Every sample gave at least 2.5 million paired-end reads containing CDR3. TCRdb re-derived calls from the 5' RACE reads in MiXCR, one entry per CDR3 protein. The sample includes 720,000 or so distinct CDR3 sequences, roughly two fifths of them seen just once. The CDR3 runs to 15 residues. The V and J ends lost 0 bases and 5 bases respectively, with 14 bases between them. CDR1 and CDR2 (germline): SGHTA, FQGNSA.

The clonotype originates from a man older than 75 in good health. This chain links TRBV7-2 with TRBJ2-7; D gene ambiguous. Sequenced sample: blood. The CDR3 DNA reads TGTGCCAGCAGCTTAGCCCCGACGGATACCGACGAGCAGTACTTC. Translated, it gives CASSLAPTDTDEQYF.